This TCR beta chain is from a study of beta chain features in type 1 diabetes listed by TCRdb under 2018. With respect to the entire study: No differences in mean age, gender distribution, total cell number or subset yield were found between patients and healthy donors. In the study, recently diagnosed type 1 diabetes patients and matched healthy donors were compared on the TCRB repertoires of their sorted circulating CD4+ T cell subsets. Regulatory and stem cell-like memory subsets were obtained from only 8 patients and about eight healthy donors, while naive and central memory subsets were obtained from all 28 donors. A total of over 95,000,000 sorted cells were examined across all samples, and RNA yield correlated strongly with the number of cells per subset. Overall study outcomes, separate from this receptor: Because the HLA sub-analyses included only small numbers of individuals, any influence of HLA type on TCRB rearrangement was left unresolved. Sequencing cDNA rather than genomic DNA could over-represent highly expressing activated cells, although activation and CD3 levels did not differ between groups. Fewer insertions and more nucleotide deletions at VDJ recombination sites were observed in patients with type 1 diabetes, implying thymic rearrangement abnormalities. The naive, central memory and regulatory TCRB repertoires appeared to resemble one another more closely among patients than among healthy donors. Type 1 diabetes patients showed a moderate but significant shortening of TCRB CDR3 length in all four CD4+ subsets. PCR might favor shorter templates, but patient and control samples were amplified and corrected together, so any skew would affect both groups equally.

In the case of this clone: It lacks a known antigen. No much larger clone exists at a distance of one base, and base qualities are not known.

From cysteine to phenylalanine, the CDR3 is 15 amino acids long. Just the 45-base CDR3 DNA is kept, in frame starting at base 1. Ends trimmed: V by 5 bases, J by 5 bases; bases unmatched to a gene: 12. Via the germline V gene, CDR1 is MNHNS and CDR2 SASEGT. Each donor gave one peripheral blood draw, approximately 0.11 L on average, collected into heparinised tubes. Using a panel that included CD45RO, CCR7, CD25, CD127, CD95 and CD27, naive, central memory, regulatory and stem cell-like memory CD4+ T cells were sorted on a BD FACSAria II. All sorted populations exceeded 95% purity. PBMCs were separated immediately by Lymphoprep density gradient centrifugation and were stained directly, without being cultured. So that batch effects would be minimized, each experiment stained and sorted samples in pairs, pairing one healthy donor with one patient. The High Capacity cDNA Reverse Transcription Kit was used to reverse transcribe all of the isolated RNA, meaning that expressed TCRB transcripts were what got sequenced. Deep immunoSEQ sequencing was applied to naive, central memory and regulatory T cell samples, giving an average of roughly 3.6 million total reads per sample. Sorted cells were lysed in RLT buffer, and RNA was extracted using DNase-treated RNeasy Micro or Mini kits according to cell number. To prevent cross-contamination, every cell subset was processed on its own, while patient and healthy donor samples were processed together. Using the immunoSEQ multiplex PCR, TCRB sequences were amplified from cDNA into 87-bp fragments spanning the CDR3 region. The amplicons were sequenced using the Illumina HiSeq platform. Per the original workflow: Synthetic template baselines were used to correct PCR bias computationally, reads within Hamming distance 2 were collapsed together, and singletons that could not be merged were discarded. Reads were aligned against IMGT to assign V, D and J genes, CDR3 length and insertions or deletions at six rearrangement sites. Within each subset, clonotype counts were normalized to the number of sorted cells before true diversity and Gini coefficients were calculated with the tcR R package. Repertoire sharing was quantified using the overlap coefficient calculated on TCRB nucleotide sequences. Not all clones reach the TCRdb copy of this immuneACCESS table, which keeps in-frame sequences only. Checked studies attribute under half of the gap to unresolved V genes and leave the rest unexplained. V and J calls and clone size come straight from that table; D and trimming were deduced from the DNA. The sample profile shows around 41,000 clones; 66% of them were found once. The ten biggest clones cover over 1.5% of the sample.

The sequencing sample was made of Tregs from blood. The intended sense of this specimen's cell subset or site label: regulatory CD4+ T cells. The clonotype was recovered from a man aged 30 to 45 with type 1 diabetes. Some clones in this sample may be carry-over from other donors' samples. The chain is made from TRBV6-1 and TRBJ2-7; TRBD1 fits 7 bases in the junction. The CDR3 reads as follows: CASSPLTGTEDEQYF. The DNA sequence reads TGTGCCAGCAGTCCGCTGACTGGGACAGAAGACGAGCAGTACTTC.